What follows is one TCR beta chain and its context. What it binds is unknown. This sample is part of a study of siplizumab effects on memory and regulatory T cells. Notes on the study in general: The drug siplizumab significantly decreased the alloreactive sequences that could be traced to unstimulated CD4+ memory cells. Proliferating siplizumab-culture Treg suppressive function went unconfirmed. The Treg-derived share of mappable alloreactive CD4+ clones averaged about 68% with siplizumab and over 25% in controls.

CDR1 is MNHNS, CDR2 SASEGT, per germline. V lost 2 bases to trimming and J lost 6 bases, with 4 bases between them. This CDR3 spans 12 amino acids. Sequencing was performed on unstimulated naive, memory, effector memory and TEMRA subsets derived from three donor pairs. Produced via immunoSEQ multiplex PCR; TCRdb's table is partial and in-frame only. The profile covers about 64,000 clones, with roughly 96% appearing a single time and about 0.1% taken by the ten largest. This sequence originates from a human donor in good health. This chain connects TRBV6-1 to TRBJ2-2; unclear D gene. Material for sequencing was naive CD8+ T cells sorted from blood. The chain's CDR3 is CASSEFAGELFF. CDR3 nucleotide sequence: TGTGCCAGCAGTGAATTTGCCGGGGAGCTGTTTTTT.